The 7 T cell receptor beta chains below all came from one sample that was sequenced in a study of shared clonotypes between healthy human individuals. In the naive CD8 group, cells lacked CD45RO and were positively selected for CCR7, so terminally differentiated effector memory CD45RA+ cells were left out. Sequencing used immunoSEQ multiplex PCR; TCRdb keeps in-frame clones, though not all of them. The sample has about 2.2 million clones, 85% to 95% seen once. The sequenced sample was naive CD8+ T cells from PBMCs. The origin of the receptors is a man between 18 and 35 years old in good health. Some clones in this sample may be carry-over from other donors' samples.

The rearrangement links TRBV28 to TRBJ2-7; D possibly corresponds to TRBD2 (5 bases). In germline, CDR1 is MDHEN, CDR2 SYDVKM. V lost 5 bases and J 3 bases, leaving 11 bases between the germline ends. This CDR3 has 13 residues. In DNA, the CDR3 is TGTGCCAGCAGTCCTCCCGACTACTACGAGCAGTACTTC. This encodes CASSPPDYYEQYF.

The chain carries TRBV19 and TRBJ2-7, with D perhaps TRBD2 (6 bases). Looked up from germline, CDR1 is LNHDA and CDR2 is SQIVND (reference sequence). The CDR3 spans 13 residues. Trimming left V 10 bases short and J 2 bases short, with 15 bases between. The CDR3 nucleotides read TGTGCCACCCGCCGGGGGAGCACCTACGAGCAGTACTTC. Amino acids: CATRRGSTYEQYF.

The chain carries TRBV7-9 and TRBJ2-3; D is ambiguous. CDR1 is SEHNR and CDR2 is FQNEAQ in the germline V gene (reference sequence). The CDR3 runs to 14 residues. Deletions cut 5 bases from V and 0 bases from J, with 9 bases between. The CDR3: CASSTSSSTDTQYF. Written as DNA, the CDR3 is TGTGCCAGCAGCACCAGCTCTAGCACAGATACGCAGTATTTT.

This clone appeared a single time. This sample also contains other DNA sequences that code for the same CDR3. The J gene is TRBJ2-1, the V gene TRBV27, with 9 bases identical to TRBD2. CDR1 MNHEY and CDR2 SMNVEV come from the germline V gene (reference sequence). The V segment lost 2 bases and the J segment 3 bases; nucleotides outside the gene matches: 2. This CDR3 is 15 amino acids long. CDR3 protein: CASSLVAGVYNEQFF. In nucleotides, the CDR3 is TGTGCCAGCAGTTTAGTAGCGGGAGTCTACAATGAGCAGTTCTTC.

The chain combines TRBV7-9 with TRBJ1-2; D is possibly TRBD1 (6 bases). Per germline, CDR1 SEHNR and CDR2 FQNEAQ (reference sequence). The CDR3 length is 15 residues. Deletions cut 5 bases from V and 4 bases from J, with 17 bases between. CDR3 region: CASSGARQVLYGYTF. Written as DNA, the CDR3 is TGTGCCAGCAGCGGAGCCCGACAGGTCCTCTATGGCTACACCTTC.

This chain joins TRBV6-1 and TRBJ2-7; possibly TRBD1 for D (6 bases). CDR1 and CDR2 (germline): MNHNS, SASEGT. The CDR3 is 15 residues long. V was shortened by 4 bases and J by 2 bases, with 15 bases between the two germline ends. CDR3 sequence reads: CASSAPQGKTYEQYF. The CDR3, as DNA: TGTGCCAGCAGTGCACCACAGGGTAAAACCTACGAGCAGTACTTC.

Turning to this clone: Within the sample, other DNA sequences also encode this same CDR3. In DNA form, the CDR3 reads TGCGCCAGCAGCCAGGGGACAGGGTCTAACGAGCAGTACTTC. It codes for CASSQGTGSNEQYF. The chain employs TRBV4-1 and TRBJ2-7, with 9 bases that match TRBD1. CDR1 MGHRA and CDR2 YSYEKL come from the germline V gene. V lost 3 bases and J lost 5; bases outside the gene matches: 5. The CDR3 sequence is 14 residues long.